Below, 21 T cell receptor beta chains from the same sample are listed, as sequenced in a study of cytomegalovirus exposure and HLA in healthy donors. This PCR relied on a set of 60 Vbeta primers and 13 Jbeta primers. TCRdb keeps only in-frame clones here, not all; method: immunoSEQ multiplex PCR. The sample includes around 220,000 clones, about 74% of them seen just once. Sample: PBMCs. Receptor source: a woman between 25 and 40 years old in good health and CMV-seronegative.

The chain is built from TRBV4-1 and TRBJ1-2, with 11 bases identical to TRBD1. V lost 4 bases and J lost 3; bases outside the gene matches: 4. The CDR3 loop spans 15 amino acids. Germline V gives CDR1 MGHRA, CDR2 YSYEKL. Here the CDR3 DNA reads TGCGCCAGCAGCCGGGACAGGGGGAGTGACTATGGCTACACCTTC. Amino acids: CASSRDRGSDYGYTF.

A few counts support this clone. The V call is TRBV7-6, the J call TRBJ1-4, with D tentatively TRBD1 (5 bases). V gave up 5 bases and J gave up 5 bases, with 15 bases separating them. The V gene's germline CDR1 is SGHVS and CDR2 FNYEAQ. The CDR3 runs 15 residues. CDR3 amino acids: CASSPGPGWNEKLFF. The CDR3 DNA reads TGTGCCAGCAGCCCTGGACCAGGGTGGAATGAAAAACTGTTTTTT. The entire variable domain, with the rest obtained from reference TRBV7-6 and TRBJ1-4, is as follows: GAGVSQSPRYKVTKRGQDVALRCDPISGHVSLYWYRQALGQGPEFLTYFNYEAQQDKSGLPNDRFSAERPEGSISTLTIQRTEQRDSAMYRCASSPGPGWNEKLFFGSGTQLSVL.

This clone was detected only a few times. The J gene is TRBJ2-7, the V gene TRBV30; 8 nucleotides agree with TRBD1. Germline CDR1 is GTSNPN and CDR2 is SVGIG (reference sequence). CDR3 size: 14 residues. Germline trimming cut 3 bases from V and 2 bases from J; bases unmatched to any gene: 6. The CDR3 sequence: CAWRLLGQAYEQYF. In DNA form, the CDR3 reads TGTGCCTGGAGACTGCTGGGACAGGCCTACGAGCAGTACTTC.

This clone was counted a few times. The genes are TRBV11-3 and TRBJ2-7; D perhaps matches TRBD1 (6 bases). The CDR3 has 14 amino acids. Germline loops: CDR1 SGHNT, CDR2 YENEEA. V was shortened by 4 bases and J by 4 bases, with 14 bases between the two germline ends. In DNA, the CDR3 is TGTGCCAGCAGCTCCCGGGACACCGCGTACGAGCAGTACTTC. Translated, it gives CASSSRDTAYEQYF.

This chain uses TRBV27 with TRBJ2-1; weak D call: TRBD2 (6 bases). Germline V lookup: CDR1 MNHEY, CDR2 SMNVEV (reference sequence). The CDR3 has 14 residues. Trimming removed 3 bases from V and 10 bases from J, with 16 bases in between. The CDR3 sequence: CASSFGVRGWEQFF. The DNA of the CDR3 is TGTGCCAGCAGTTTTGGTGTCCGGGGGTGGGAGCAGTTCTTC.

This clone has a handful of counts. The J gene is TRBJ1-6, the V gene TRBV5-4; D perhaps matches TRBD1 (6 bases). The CDR3 runs 13 residues. CDR1 and CDR2 from the germline V gene are SGHNT and YYREEE (reference sequence). V gave up 1 base and J gave up 14 bases, with 13 bases separating them. CDR3 sequence (DNA): TGTGCCAGCAGCTTGAAGGGGGAAGACACCCTCCACTTT. It yields the protein CASSLKGEDTLHF. The full variable domain, with the rest looked up from reference TRBV5-4 and TRBJ1-6, is ETGVTQSPTHLIKTRGQQVTLRCSSQSGHNTVSWYQQALGQGPQFIFQYYREEENGRGNFPPRFSGLQFPNYSSELNVNALELDDSALYLCASSLKGEDTLHFGNGTRLTVT.

The gene calls are TRBV29-1 and TRBJ2-3; the D gene is possibly TRBD1 (5 bases). The CDR3 covers 15 residues. Trimming cost V 2 bases and J 8 bases, with 20 bases left between them. Germline loops: CDR1 SQVTM, CDR2 ANQGSEA. This CDR3 is CSVETESGNKFTQYF. In DNA form, the CDR3 reads TGCAGCGTTGAAACGGAGTCAGGGAACAAGTTTACGCAGTATTTT.

The chain recombines TRBV6-1 with TRBJ1-5; D call uncertain. The CDR3 has 13 residues. Germline V gene sequence: CDR1 MNHNS, CDR2 SASEGT. V was shortened by 5 bases and J by 4 bases, with 9 bases between the two germline ends. For the CDR3, the DNA is TGTGCCAGCAGTTATGGAGGGAATCAGCCCCAGCATTTT. Translation: CASSYGGNQPQHF.

V and J are TRBV5-1 and TRBJ2-3; the D gene is possibly TRBD2 (6 bases). Trimming cost V 4 bases and J 1 base, with 16 bases left between them. The CDR3 runs to 16 residues. Germline V lookup: CDR1 SGHRS, CDR2 YFSETQ. The CDR3 DNA follows: TGCGCCAGCAGCATGGATGGGACGGGGGGCACAGATACGCAGTATTTT. As protein: CASSMDGTGGTDTQYF. The entire variable domain, with the rest obtained from reference TRBV5-1 and TRBJ2-3, is as follows: KAGVTQTPRYLIKTRGQQVTLSCSPISGHRSVSWYQQTPGQGLQFLFEYFSETQRNKGNFPGRFSGRQFSNSRSEMNVSTLELGDSALYLCASSMDGTGGTDTQYFGPGTRLTVL.

The V gene is TRBV6-5, the J gene TRBJ1-1; tentative D call: TRBD1 (5 bases). CDR1 MNHEY and CDR2 SVGAGI come from the germline V gene. Deletions cut 0 bases from V and 3 bases from J, with 11 bases between. The CDR3 is 15 residues long. The CDR3 DNA reads TGTGCCAGCAGTTACTCGGTGCAGGGTGACACTGAAGCTTTCTTT. Amino acids: CASSYSVQGDTEAFF.

V and J are TRBV4-2 and TRBJ2-3; 14 nucleotides line up with TRBD2. V shed 1 base, J shed 4 bases, and the junction held 10 bases outside the gene matches. This CDR3 spans 19 amino acids. Germline CDR1 is LGHNA and CDR2 is YNFKEQ. Written as DNA, the CDR3 is TGTGCCAGCAGCCAAGGGTTGACTAGCGGGGGGGCACTGTCAGATACGCAGTATTTT. Its protein is CASSQGLTSGGALSDTQYF.

J is TRBJ2-5 and V is TRBV6-5; D uncertain. The CDR3 loop spans 13 amino acids. The germline gives CDR1 MNHEY, CDR2 SVGAGI. The V end was cut by 4 bases, the J end by 1 base, with 7 bases between. The CDR3, as DNA: TGTGCCAGCAGTTGGGCCGTCCAAGAGACCCAGTACTTC. It yields the protein CASSWAVQETQYF.

In regard to this clone: The sample contains more than one DNA sequence encoding this CDR3. The V gene is TRBV9, the J gene TRBJ1-2; D perhaps matches TRBD1 (6 bases). Germline CDR1 is SGDLS and CDR2 is YYNGEE. CDR3 length equals 15 residues. Between the trimmed V and J ends, which lost 0 bases and 8 bases, there was a span of 17 bases. The CDR3 loop reads CASSVELGAGAGYTF. The CDR3 nucleotides are TGTGCCAGCAGCGTAGAACTGGGGGCAGGAGCCGGCTACACCTTC.

This chain links TRBV7-2 with TRBJ1-2, with a tentative D call TRBD1 (6 bases). The CDR3 extends over 15 amino acids. Trimming shortened V by 4 bases and J by 4 bases, and 16 bases separated the two germline ends. Germline CDR1 reads SGHTA; CDR2 reads FQGNSA. The DNA for the CDR3 is TGTGCCAGCAGCTCGGAAGGGGGTTACGGCTATGGCTACACCTTC. It specifies CASSSEGGYGYGYTF.

The CDR3 sequence is CASSLRAVSSYNEQFF. In DNA, the CDR3 is TGTGCCAGCAGTTTAAGAGCGGTGAGCTCCTACAATGAGCAGTTCTTC. The gene calls are TRBV27 and TRBJ2-1; TRBD2 might be the D (5 bases). Trimming removed 2 bases at V and 0 bases at J, with 11 bases between. The CDR3 length is 16 residues. Germline assignment: CDR1 MNHEY and CDR2 SMNVEV (reference sequence).

The chain carries TRBV5-6 and TRBJ2-7, with D unclear. The CDR3 totals 15 residues. CDR1 is SGHDT, CDR2 YYEEEE, per germline. Deletions cut 3 bases from V and 3 bases from J, with 16 bases between. As DNA, the CDR3 is TGTGCCAGCAGCTCTTTGGTTCAGGAACTCTACGAGCAGTACTTC. It translates to CASSSLVQELYEQYF.

The chain combines TRBV7-9 with TRBJ2-7, with 8 bases fitting TRBD1. V shed 5 bases, J shed 0 bases, and the junction held 6 bases outside the gene matches. The V gene's germline CDR1 is SEHNR and CDR2 FQNEAQ (reference sequence). The CDR3 sequence is 15 residues long. The CDR3 sequence is CASSHSGGSSYEQYF. The CDR3 DNA reads TGTGCCAGCAGCCATTCAGGGGGCAGCTCCTACGAGCAGTACTTC. The full variable domain, in which reference TRBV7-9 and TRBJ2-7 provide the parts outside the CDR3, is DTGVSQNPRHKITKRGQNVTFRCDPISEHNRLYWYRQTLGQGPEFLTYFQNEAQLEKSRLLSDRFSAERPKGSFSTLEIQRTEQGDSAMYLCASSHSGGSSYEQYFGPGTRLTVT.

The V and J genes are TRBV9 and TRBJ1-1; the D gene is possibly TRBD1 (6 bases). Germline V lookup: CDR1 SGDLS, CDR2 YYNGEE. V was pared by 4 bases and J by 0 bases, with 13 bases between. CDR3 length equals 15 residues. CDR3 residues: CASSLGGAMNTEAFF. The CDR3 nucleotides read TGTGCCAGCAGCTTGGGGGGGGCGATGAACACTGAAGCTTTCTTT.

Worth noting for this clone: A read error may account for a junction end that differs from germline. The chain employs TRBV5-6 and TRBJ2-6, with D tentatively TRBD2 (5 bases). Germline V gene sequence: CDR1 SGHDT, CDR2 YYEEEE. This CDR3 is 17 amino acids long. The CDR3 DNA follows: TGTGACAGCAGCCCCCGAGGGTATATAGGCGGGGCCAACGTCCTGACTTTC. The encoded protein is CDSSPRGYIGGANVLTF.

This chain uses TRBV5-4 with TRBJ2-7; 9 bases map to TRBD1. With V trimmed by 2 bases and J by 4 bases, 7 bases remained unmatched. CDR1 SGHNT and CDR2 YYREEE come from the germline V gene (reference sequence). CDR3 size: 15 residues. CDR3: CASSFRDREPYEQYF. The CDR3, as DNA: TGTGCCAGCAGCTTCCGGGACAGGGAACCGTACGAGCAGTACTTC.

V gene TRBV2 combines with J gene TRBJ1-5; TRBD1 aligns across 8 bases. Germline values: CDR1 SNHLY, CDR2 FYNNEI. The J segment lost 3 bases and the V segment lost 6 bases, leaving 7 bases of the junction unmatched. The CDR3 has 15 residues. CDR3 sequence (DNA): TGTGCCAGCAGCGGCAGGGGGCCGGTCAATCAGCCCCAGCATTTT. Translating gives CASSGRGPVNQPQHF.